One and the same sample provided the 20 T cell receptor beta chains below, sequenced in a study of resident and recirculating memory T cells in vitiligo. The assay was immunoSEQ multiplex PCR, and TCRdb's table has in-frame clones only and misses some. Found here are 70,000 or so clones, roughly nine tenths of them singletons; the top ten hold over 4%. The material sequenced was blood. The receptors here all came from a male donor with vitiligo.

The rearrangement links TRBV4-1 to TRBJ2-5; D is possibly TRBD1 (5 bases). Trimming shortened V by 0 bases and J by 2 bases, and 7 bases separated the two germline ends. The CDR3 is made up of 14 amino acids. The germline V gene has CDR1 MGHRA and CDR2 YSYEKL. In DNA, the CDR3 is TGCGCCAGCAGCCAAGAGACAGTTCAAGAGACCCAGTACTTC. Amino acid sequence: CASSQETVQETQYF.

The chain recombines TRBV5-1 with TRBJ2-3; 9 bases are a match to TRBD2. Germline V CDR1 and CDR2: SGHRS, YFSETQ. The CDR3 consists of 16 residues. V dropped 1 base and J dropped 1; count of bases not matched to a gene: 4. The CDR3 DNA is TGCGCCAGCAGCTTGATAGCGGGGGCCCGCACAGATACGCAGTATTTT. Protein product: CASSLIAGARTDTQYF.

The genes are TRBV27 and TRBJ1-6, with D perhaps matching TRBD1 (5 bases). Trimming took 3 bases from V and 7 from J, leaving 13 bases between them. The CDR3 covers 15 residues. Germline assignment: CDR1 MNHEY and CDR2 SMNVEV (reference sequence). The CDR3 sequence is CASSFWGGTNSPLHF. Written as DNA, the CDR3 is TGTGCCAGCAGTTTTTGGGGAGGGACCAATTCACCCCTCCACTTT.

This chain joins TRBV6-1 and TRBJ1-1, with D uncertain. The germline CDR1 and CDR2 sequences are MNHNS and SASEGT. Trimming left V 4 bases short and J 0 bases short, with 6 bases between. The CDR3 covers 13 residues. The CDR3 loop reads CASSGAVNTEAFF. The CDR3 DNA reads as TGTGCCAGCAGTGGGGCCGTGAACACTGAAGCTTTCTTT.

This clone was picked up one time. This chain connects TRBV21-1 to TRBJ1-2; the DNA was not used to check the table's D call, TRBD1. TRBV21-1 is listed as a pseudogene. The CDR3 has 16 amino acids. CDR3 in DNA: TGTGCCAGCAGCACCCTTTCTGGGCAGGGGGCGCTTGGCTACACCTTC. It yields the protein CASSTLSGQGALGYTF.

The CDR3 is CASSYPTRGPDEKLFF. In DNA form, the CDR3 reads TGTGCCAGCAGTTACCCCACAAGGGGGCCAGATGAAAAACTGTTTTTT. The chain couples TRBV6-6 to TRBJ1-4; 7 bases line up with TRBD1. Per the germline V gene, CDR1 is MNHNY and CDR2 is SVGAGI (reference sequence). V lost 2 bases and J lost 6; bases outside the gene matches: 9. The CDR3 extends over 16 amino acids.

The CDR3 nucleotides read TGTGCCAGCAGCTTAACACCAGGGGCAGAAGGCTACACCTTC. This gives the protein CASSLTPGAEGYTF. The rearrangement uses TRBV7-3 and TRBJ1-2; D perhaps matches TRBD1 (6 bases). Between the trimmed V and J ends, which lost 0 bases and 8 bases, there was a span of 13 bases. Germline values: CDR1 SGHTA, CDR2 FQGTGA. CDR3 length equals 14 residues.

V is TRBV6-5 and J is TRBJ2-5, with D perhaps matching TRBD1 (6 bases). The ends were cut back, 6 bases at V and 4 bases at J, with 18 bases in the middle. CDR1 is MNHEY, CDR2 SVGAGI, per germline. CDR3 length: 15 residues. The CDR3 bases are TGTGCCAGCAGCTCTATGGGGGCGATCAGAGAGACCCAGTACTTC. It is translated as CASSSMGAIRETQYF.

The chain has TRBV5-1 and TRBJ2-3; 11 bases match TRBD2. The ends lost 2 bases at V and 2 bases at J; junction bases unmatched: 1. Germline V gives CDR1 SGHRS, CDR2 YFSETQ. CDR3 length: 15 residues. Here the CDR3 DNA reads TGCGCCAGCAGCTTACTAGCGGGAGCCACAGATACGCAGTATTTT. It codes for CASSLLAGATDTQYF.

The rearrangement joins TRBV18 to TRBJ1-2, with D uncertain. The CDR3 runs 16 residues. Germline assignment: CDR1 KGHSH and CDR2 LQKENI. Trimming removed 2 bases at V and 6 bases at J, with 19 bases between. CDR3: CASSPRIPREEDGYTF. DNA for the CDR3: TGTGCCAGCTCACCAAGGATCCCGCGGGAAGAGGATGGCTACACCTTC.

This clone was seen only once. A read error may account for a junction end that differs from germline. The V gene is TRBV7-7, the J gene TRBJ2-3; 7 bases are shared with TRBD1. Germline CDR1 SSHAT, CDR2 FNYEAQ (reference sequence). The CDR3 extends over 14 amino acids. CDR3 in amino acids: CASSLGQVTDTQYF. The DNA for the CDR3 is TGTGCTAGCAGCTTAGGACAGGTCACAGATACGCAGTATTTT.

This clone was observed once. The chain uses TRBV19 and TRBJ2-2; unclear D gene. Germline values: CDR1 LNHDA, CDR2 SQIVND (reference sequence). This CDR3 is 14 amino acids long. V was pared by 10 bases and J by 0 bases, with 12 bases between. CDR3 coding DNA: TGTGCCAACTTTAGCTACGCGAACACCGGGGAGCTGTTTTTT. Protein product: CANFSYANTGELFF.

The gene calls are TRBV7-9 and TRBJ1-2; TRBD1 matches 7 bases. This CDR3 spans 13 amino acids. The germline gives CDR1 SEHNR, CDR2 FQNEAQ (reference sequence). V shed 1 base, J shed 11 bases, and the junction held 7 bases outside the gene matches. CDR3 amino acids: CASSLDGTVKYTF. The CDR3 DNA is TGTGCCAGCAGCTTAGACGGGACAGTAAAGTACACCTTC.

In this sample, this clone turned up once. This chain connects TRBV7-9 to TRBJ1-2, with TRBD1 as a possible D gene (6 bases). CDR1 and CDR2 from the germline V gene are SEHNR and FQNEAQ (reference sequence). This CDR3 contains 17 residues. V was cut by 5 bases and J by 0 bases, with 19 bases left in between. CDR3 protein: CASSPSRDIASNYGYTF. CDR3 bases: TGTGCCAGCAGCCCGTCCCGGGACATAGCTTCTAACTATGGCTACACCTTC.

This clone appeared a few times. The chain joins TRBV7-9 to TRBJ2-1, with TRBD1 matching over 9 bases. The junction had 9 bases not matched to a gene; V was cut back by 4 bases and J by 8 bases. The germline gives CDR1 SEHNR, CDR2 FQNEAQ (reference sequence). This CDR3 region has 15 residues. The CDR3 DNA sequence: TGTGCCAGCAGCTGGAGGGACAGGGCGAATTATGAGCAGTTCTTC. Amino acid sequence: CASSWRDRANYEQFF.

The rearrangement links TRBV7-9 to TRBJ2-3; 11 positions agree with TRBD2. Trimming cost V 4 bases and J 3 bases; bases outside gene matches: 0. Germline assignment: CDR1 SEHNR and CDR2 FQNEAQ (reference sequence). This CDR3 comprises 14 residues. The CDR3 region has the DNA TGTGCCAGCAGCTCTAGCGGGGGGACAGATACGCAGTATTTT. This translates into CASSSSGGTDTQYF.

The rearrangement links TRBV18 to TRBJ1-3, with 8 positions matching TRBD1. The germline gives CDR1 KGHSH, CDR2 LQKENI. Trimming took 4 bases from V and 0 from J; bases not matched to a gene: 17. This CDR3 has 20 amino acids. CDR3 bases: TGTGCCAGCTCACTTGAAACGCTTAGGACAGGGCTCTTCTCTGGAAACACCATATATTTT. It is translated as CASSLETLRTGLFSGNTIYF.

The chain uses TRBV6-1 and TRBJ2-7, with 8 nucleotides matching TRBD1. This CDR3 spans 17 amino acids. V dropped 2 bases and J dropped 3; count of bases not matched to a gene: 12. Per the germline V gene, CDR1 is MNHNS and CDR2 is SASEGT. Here the CDR3 reads CASSERTGQLPIYEQYF. In DNA, the CDR3 is TGTGCCAGCAGTGAACGGACAGGGCAACTCCCAATCTACGAGCAGTACTTC.

The V gene is TRBV19, the J gene TRBJ1-5; D is undetermined. The CDR3 has 13 amino acids. Trimming cost V 3 bases and J 7 bases, with 10 bases left between them. From germline, CDR1 is LNHDA and CDR2 SQIVND (reference sequence). The CDR3 DNA reads TGTGCCAGTAGTATCGGAGAGGAGCAGCCCCAGCATTTT. It yields the protein CASSIGEEQPQHF.

This chain joins TRBV6-5 and TRBJ1-1, with unresolved D. Looked up from germline, CDR1 is MNHEY and CDR2 is SVGAGI. The CDR3 spans 14 residues. Trimming removed 2 bases from V and 3 bases from J, with 10 bases in between. The chain's CDR3 is CASSYSKRYTEAFF. CDR3 sequence (DNA): TGTGCCAGCAGTTACAGTAAGAGATACACTGAAGCTTTCTTT.